Shown below are 21 T cell receptor beta chains from a single sample sequenced in a study of cytomegalovirus exposure and HLA in healthy donors. With 60 Vbeta and 13 Jbeta primers, the PCR was carried out. Libraries were prepared by immunoSEQ multiplex PCR; TCRdb keeps only in-frame clonotypes and omits some of them. The top ten clones hold less than 2.5% of a sample with under 200,000 clones, around 86% of them seen once. Sequences were obtained from PBMCs. These receptors were taken from a male donor in good health and CMV-seronegative.

The V call is TRBV7-2, the J call TRBJ1-2, with TRBD1 as a possible D gene (6 bases). CDR1 is SGHTA, CDR2 FQGNSA, per germline. With 10 bases removed from V and 4 bases from J, the gap between germline ends came to 10 bases. This CDR3 spans 11 amino acids. CDR3 protein: CATSGAYGYTF. In DNA, the CDR3 is TGTGCCACCTCAGGGGCCTATGGCTACACCTTC. Combining the CDR3 with reference TRBV7-2 and TRBJ1-2 gives the whole variable domain GAGVSQSPSNKVTEKGKDVELRCDPISGHTALYWYRQSLGQGLEFLIYFQGNSAPDKSGLPSDRFSAERTGGSVSTLTIQRTQQEDSAVYLCATSGAYGYTFGSGTRLTVV.

The chain recombines TRBV7-2 with TRBJ1-3; TRBD1 matches at 8 bases. V shed 1 base and J 4 bases; nucleotides not matched to a gene: 9. Germline CDR1 SGHTA, CDR2 FQGNSA. This CDR3 contains 17 residues. The CDR3 sequence: CASSLVPDRVEGNTIYF. The CDR3 nucleotides read TGTGCCAGCAGCTTAGTACCGGACAGGGTTGAAGGAAACACCATATATTTT. The full variable domain, in which reference TRBV7-2 and TRBJ1-3 provide the parts outside the CDR3, is GAGVSQSPSNKVTEKGKDVELRCDPISGHTALYWYRQSLGQGLEFLIYFQGNSAPDKSGLPSDRFSAERTGGSVSTLTIQRTQQEDSAVYLCASSLVPDRVEGNTIYFGEGSWLTVV.

The rearrangement uses TRBV5-1 and TRBJ1-5, with D perhaps matching TRBD1 (5 bases). Trimming stripped 0 bases from V and 0 bases from J, with 10 bases between. The CDR3 covers 16 residues. The V gene's germline CDR1 is SGHRS and CDR2 YFSETQ. The CDR3 region is CASSLEGLHSNQPQHF. The DNA of the CDR3 is TGCGCCAGCAGCTTGGAGGGGCTTCATAGCAATCAGCCCCAGCATTTT.

This clone showed up just a few times. The chain uses TRBV11-3 and TRBJ2-3; D is possibly TRBD2 (6 bases). CDR3 length: 18 residues. Trimming took off 5 bases at V and 8 bases at J, with 29 bases between the two ends. CDR1 is SGHNT, CDR2 YENEEA, per germline. In nucleotides, the CDR3 is TGTGCCAGCAGCCGACCGGGGGAGAGGGTCATTCGGAGCCGTACGCAGTATTTT. Its translation: CASSRPGERVIRSRTQYF.

This rearrangement joins TRBV2 to TRBJ2-7; 10 bases fit TRBD1. The V and J ends lost 7 bases and 4 bases, in that order; junction bases with no gene match: 7. Germline V gene sequence: CDR1 SNHLY, CDR2 FYNNEI. This CDR3 has 14 residues. The CDR3 region has the DNA TGTGCCAGCAAGGACAGGGGGAATTCATACGAGCAGTACTTC. This sequence encodes CASKDRGNSYEQYF.

V and J are TRBV19 and TRBJ1-4; 7 bases fit TRBD1. The CDR3 length is 14 residues. The J segment lost 4 bases and the V segment lost 4 bases, leaving 3 bases of the junction unmatched. Germline assignment: CDR1 LNHDA and CDR2 SQIVND (reference sequence). In DNA, the CDR3 is TGTGCCAGTAGTACCACAGGGGATAATGAAAAACTGTTTTTT. Translated: CASSTTGDNEKLFF.

This sequence joins TRBV15 and TRBJ1-2, with unresolved D. V lost 1 base and J lost 4, with 13 bases in between. The CDR3 is 15 residues long. Germline V gene lookup returns CDR1 LNHNV and CDR2 YYDKDF (reference sequence). The chain's CDR3 is CATSRALSTFYGYTF. Written as DNA, the CDR3 is TGTGCCACCAGCAGAGCGCTGAGCACTTTCTATGGCTACACCTTC.

The table lists this clone with a few counts. The chain is built from TRBV19 and TRBJ1-1; 8 bases match TRBD1. From germline, CDR1 is LNHDA and CDR2 SQIVND (reference sequence). The CDR3 is 14 amino acids. J lost 4 bases, V lost 7 bases, and 8 bases had no gene match. The chain's CDR3 is CASTPWTGSTEAFF. CDR3 sequence (DNA): TGTGCCAGTACGCCGTGGACAGGGAGCACTGAAGCTTTCTTT.

This clone was seen only once. The rearrangement joins TRBV18 to TRBJ1-1; the D gene is possibly TRBD1 (6 bases). V was trimmed by 7 bases and J by 5 bases, leaving 14 bases between them. Germline V gene data show CDR1 as KGHSH and CDR2 as LQKENI. The CDR3 contains 13 residues. CDR3 sequence reads: CASLWTEETEAFF. CDR3 coding DNA: TGTGCCAGCTTATGGACAGAAGAGACTGAAGCTTTCTTT.

The CDR3 coding sequence is TGCAGCGGGGACACCGGACGTGACACTGAAGCTTTCTTT. Translation: CSGDTGRDTEAFF. The chain links TRBV29-1 to TRBJ1-1, with D maybe TRBD1 (6 bases). The CDR3 extends over 13 amino acids. Trimming took off 7 bases at V and 3 bases at J, with 15 bases between the two ends. Germline V gives CDR1 SQVTM, CDR2 ANQGSEA.

This clone was seen just once. The rearrangement joins TRBV30 to TRBJ2-1, with 8 positions matching TRBD2. There are 15 residues in the CDR3. With V trimmed by 5 bases and J by 0 bases, 6 bases remained unmatched. Germline lookup yields CDR1 GTSNPN and CDR2 SVGIG (reference sequence). CDR3 amino acids: CAWRAGGPSYNEQFF. DNA of the CDR3: TGTGCCTGGCGGGCGGGGGGCCCCTCCTACAATGAGCAGTTCTTC.

V gene TRBV18 combines with J gene TRBJ2-3; 8 bases agree with TRBD2. J lost 4 bases, V lost 1 base, and 7 bases had no gene match. There are 16 residues in the CDR3. CDR1 is KGHSH, CDR2 LQKENI, per germline. The CDR3 protein is CASSPLSGGPPDTQYF. CDR3 in DNA: TGTGCCAGCTCACCACTCTCGGGGGGGCCCCCAGATACGCAGTATTTT.

Only one count was recorded for this clone. The identical CDR3 is also encoded by other nucleotide sequences in the sample. V usage is TRBV11-3 and J usage is TRBJ2-7; no definite D call. CDR1 is SGHNT, CDR2 YENEEA, per germline. V was clipped by 1 base and J by 3 bases, with 7 bases between them. This CDR3 spans 13 amino acids. For the CDR3, the DNA is TGTGCCAGCAGCTTAGGGGCAGGCTACGAGCAGTACTTC. It codes for CASSLGAGYEQYF. Drawing the rest from reference TRBV11-3 and TRBJ2-7, the complete variable domain is EAGVVQSPRYKIIEKKQPVAFWCNPISGHNTLYWYLQNLGQGPELLIRYENEEAVDDSQLPKDRFSAERLKGVDSTLKIQPAELGDSAVYLCASSLGAGYEQYFGPGTRLTVT.

The chain links TRBV6-6 to TRBJ2-1; TRBD1 matches 8 bases. Per the germline V gene, CDR1 is MNHNY and CDR2 is SVGAGI (reference sequence). Unmatched junction bases numbered 4, after V lost 2 bases and J lost 7 bases. CDR3 size: 14 residues. This CDR3 is CASSYPDRENEQFF. The CDR3 region has the DNA TGTGCCAGCAGTTACCCGGACAGGGAGAATGAGCAGTTCTTC.

The V and J genes are TRBV7-9 and TRBJ1-1; TRBD1 matches 7 bases. The germline CDR1 and CDR2 sequences are SEHNR and FQNEAQ (reference sequence). The junction had 3 bases not matched to a gene; V was cut back by 2 bases and J by 0 bases. The CDR3 has 15 amino acids. This chain's CDR3 is CASSLLTGLNTEAFF. DNA for the CDR3: TGTGCCAGCAGCTTACTGACAGGGTTGAACACTGAAGCTTTCTTT.

This chain connects TRBV19 to TRBJ1-4; no definite D call. The germline V and J ends were trimmed by 3 bases and 1 base, with 12 bases remaining between them. The CDR3 is 16 residues long. Per germline, CDR1 LNHDA and CDR2 SQIVND (reference sequence). The CDR3 bases are TGTGCCAGTAGTATGGGAGCCAGGCTAACTAATGAAAAACTGTTTTTT. This codes for CASSMGARLTNEKLFF.

This clone was detected a few times. The chain employs TRBV19 and TRBJ1-1; D uncertain. Germline CDR1 and CDR2: LNHDA and SQIVND (reference sequence). V lost 8 bases, J lost 1 base, and 5 bases lay in between. CDR3 length equals 11 residues. The CDR3 DNA sequence: TGTGCCAGTCGCAGGAACACTGAAGCTTTCTTT. This translates into CASRRNTEAFF. The full variable domain, completed using reference TRBV19 and TRBJ1-1, is DGGITQSPKYLFRKEGQNVTLSCEQNLNHDAMYWYRQDPGQGLRLIYYSQIVNDFQKGDIAEGYSVSREKKESFPLTVTSAQKNPTAFYLCASRRNTEAFFGQGTRLTVV.

This clone appeared a single time. The CDR3 reads CASSLESARGTDTQYF. DNA for the CDR3: TGTGCCAGCAGCTTGGAATCGGCACGGGGCACAGATACGCAGTATTTT. The rearrangement joins TRBV5-4 to TRBJ2-3; D is ambiguous. The germline V gene has CDR1 SGHNT and CDR2 YYREEE (reference sequence). V lost 0 bases to trimming and J lost 1 base, with 12 bases between them. The CDR3 loop spans 16 amino acids.

Concerning this clone: The same CDR3 is also encoded by other DNA sequences in this sample. This chain joins TRBV5-1 and TRBJ1-2; 7 bases match TRBD1. The germline CDR1 and CDR2 sequences are SGHRS and YFSETQ. V lost 0 bases and J lost 6; bases outside the gene matches: 2. This CDR3 region has 13 residues. This CDR3 is CASSLGQGDGYTF. CDR3 bases: TGCGCCAGCAGCTTGGGCCAGGGGGATGGCTACACCTTC.

This chain connects TRBV7-8 to TRBJ2-7, with TRBD1 as a possible D gene (6 bases). The length of the CDR3 is 14 residues. V was cut by 5 bases and J by 5 bases, with 16 bases left in between. In germline, CDR1 is SGHVS, CDR2 FQNEAQ. The CDR3 region is CASSPFRAGDEQYF. The CDR3 DNA sequence: TGTGCCAGCAGCCCCTTCAGGGCAGGGGACGAGCAGTACTTC.

The CDR3 here is CASSPGTAPNIQYF. For the CDR3, the DNA is TGTGCCAGCAGCCCGGGGACAGCCCCAAACATTCAGTACTTC. This chain links TRBV7-9 with TRBJ2-4, with TRBD1 identical over 7 bases. This CDR3 region has 14 residues. Trimming cost V 5 bases and J 6 bases; bases outside gene matches: 7. CDR1 is SEHNR, CDR2 FQNEAQ, per germline (reference sequence).